What follows are 16 T cell receptor beta chains derived from one specimen sequenced in a study of blood T cell repertoires in COVID-19. This table comes from immunoSEQ multiplex PCR, and its TCRdb copy is limited to in-frame clones, with some not included. The table has around 63,000 clones, 84% seen once. The sample comprised peripheral blood. These receptors were taken from a man in his fifties or sixties with COVID-19, enrolled during active disease.

V and J are TRBV27 and TRBJ1-5; 9 bases are shared with TRBD1. Germline lookup yields CDR1 MNHEY and CDR2 SMNVEV (reference sequence). The CDR3 runs 15 residues. V dropped 6 bases and J dropped 6; count of bases not matched to a gene: 9. As DNA, the CDR3 is TGTGCCAGCAGATCCGGGACAGGGAGTGTTCAGCCCCAGCATTTT. Protein product: CASRSGTGSVQPQHF.

This clone appeared a single time. This sequence joins TRBV4-1 and TRBJ2-4, with D uncertain. CDR1 and CDR2 from the germline V gene are MGHRA and YSYEKL. With 6 bases removed from V and 5 bases from J, the gap between germline ends came to 8 bases. The CDR3 is 12 amino acids. The CDR3 region has the DNA TGCGCCAGCAGTCAAACGGAAAACATTCAGTACTTC. Protein sequence: CASSQTENIQYF.

V and J are TRBV19 and TRBJ1-1; 9 bases match TRBD1. CDR3 size: 16 residues. CDR1 and CDR2 (germline): LNHDA, SQIVND (reference sequence). J was trimmed by 1 base and V by 5 bases; bases with no gene match: 8. The CDR3 here is CASSPRTGETNTEAFF. The CDR3, as DNA: TGTGCCAGTAGTCCAAGGACAGGGGAAACGAACACTGAAGCTTTCTTT.

The chain couples TRBV4-1 to TRBJ2-3, with D hard to call. Germline V gives CDR1 MGHRA, CDR2 YSYEKL. V was clipped by 4 bases and J by 4 bases, with 12 bases between them. The CDR3 runs to 14 residues. CDR3 sequence (DNA): TGCGCCAGCAGCCGAGGATCCCTGTCAGATACGCAGTATTTT. Translation: CASSRGSLSDTQYF.

The V and J genes are TRBV5-4 and TRBJ1-1; D remains unclear. The germline CDR1 and CDR2 sequences are SGHNT and YYREEE (reference sequence). The CDR3 loop spans 15 amino acids. V lost 4 bases, J lost 1 base, and 14 bases lay in between. CDR3 residues: CASSPPPGKNTEAFF. The CDR3 DNA follows: TGTGCCAGCAGCCCCCCCCCGGGGAAGAACACTGAAGCTTTCTTT.

In this sample, this clone turned up once. CDR3 sequence: CASSLGQGSDIDTEAFF. The CDR3 region has the DNA TGCGCCAGCAGCCTCGGACAGGGGAGTGACATTGACACTGAAGCTTTCTTT. V and J are TRBV5-1 and TRBJ1-1, with 9 positions matching TRBD1. Germline assignment: CDR1 SGHRS and CDR2 YFSETQ. This CDR3 contains 17 residues. V lost 4 bases to trimming and J lost 3 bases; unmatched junction nucleotides: 13.

The V call is TRBV6-5, the J call TRBJ1-5; 10 bases are a match to TRBD1. The CDR3 has 15 residues. The germline V gene has CDR1 MNHEY and CDR2 SVGAGI. The junction had 4 bases not matched to a gene; V was cut back by 6 bases and J by 2 bases. CDR3 DNA: TGTGCCAGCAGATCCGGGACAGGGGGCAATCAGCCCCAGCATTTT. Its protein product is CASRSGTGGNQPQHF.

This chain links TRBV5-5 with TRBJ1-2, with D perhaps matching TRBD1 (6 bases). The CDR3 consists of 13 residues. Trimming cost V 4 bases and J 6 bases, with 13 bases left between them. Germline V gene data show CDR1 as SGHKS and CDR2 as YYEKEE (reference sequence). The CDR3 is CASSLDGGHGYTF. In DNA, the CDR3 is TGTGCCAGCAGCCTGGACGGGGGGCATGGCTACACCTTC.

The V gene is TRBV3-1 (or the pseudogene TRBV3-2), the J gene TRBJ1-1; 7 bases fit TRBD1. The J segment lost 0 bases and the V segment lost 3 bases, leaving 4 bases of the junction unmatched. Germline V CDR1 and CDR2: LGHDT, YNNKEL (reference sequence). This CDR3 has 15 amino acids. The CDR3 reads CASSQRQGVNTEAFF. The CDR3 nucleotides are TGTGCCAGCAGCCAGCGACAGGGCGTGAACACTGAAGCTTTCTTT.

CDR3 region: CASSLNGGAYNEQFF. CDR3 sequence (DNA): TGTGCCAGCAGCTTGAACGGGGGGGCTTACAATGAGCAGTTCTTC. The V and J genes are TRBV7-2 and TRBJ2-1, with 8 bases identical to TRBD2. The CDR3 runs to 15 residues. Germline V CDR1 and CDR2: SGHTA, FQGNSA. V shed 3 bases and J 4 bases; nucleotides not matched to a gene: 5.

This chain uses TRBV13 with TRBJ1-5; 7 nucleotides match TRBD1. After removal of 3 bases from V and 4 bases from J, the junction contained 12 bases not matched to a gene. Germline loops: CDR1 PRHDT, CDR2 FYEKMQ (reference sequence). This CDR3 has 17 residues. For the CDR3, the DNA is TGTGCCAGCAGCTTGGGGTTGCCGGGACAGAAAAATCAGCCCCAGCATTTT. It encodes CASSLGLPGQKNQPQHF.

The chain uses TRBV10-3 and TRBJ2-5; the match to TRBD1 covers 8 bases. CDR1 ENHRY and CDR2 SYGVKD come from the germline V gene. The CDR3 is made up of 14 amino acids. The trim removed 5 bases at V and 2 bases at J, leaving 4 bases unmatched. The CDR3 spells CAISYRTGQETQYF. The CDR3 DNA is TGTGCCATCAGTTACAGGACAGGGCAAGAGACCCAGTACTTC.

CDR3 in DNA: TGCGCCAGCAGGGCGGCAGGGGGCGCGAGGAACACTGAAGCTTTCTTT. Protein sequence: CASRAAGGARNTEAFF. The chain links TRBV5-1 to TRBJ1-1; 8 bases map to TRBD1. V trimming: 5 bases; J trimming: 1 base; junction bases outside the gene matches: 10. The CDR3 length is 16 residues. The germline CDR1 and CDR2 sequences are SGHRS and YFSETQ.

The chain carries TRBV3-1 (or the pseudogene TRBV3-2) and TRBJ2-2, with 8 bases fitting TRBD1. CDR1 and CDR2 from the germline V gene are LGHDT and YNNKEL (reference sequence). The CDR3 extends over 15 amino acids. V lost 3 bases to trimming and J lost 4 bases; unmatched junction nucleotides: 4. The CDR3 here is CASSQQGAGTGELFF. CDR3 in DNA: TGTGCCAGCAGCCAGCAGGGGGCTGGCACCGGGGAGCTGTTTTTT.

The J gene is TRBJ1-2, the V gene TRBV19; D perhaps matches TRBD1 (6 bases). V was shortened by 3 bases and J by 4 bases, with 12 bases between the two germline ends. Germline V gene sequence: CDR1 LNHDA, CDR2 SQIVND (reference sequence). This CDR3 contains 14 residues. The chain's CDR3 is CASSIQGSVYGYTF. The CDR3 nucleotides read TGTGCCAGTAGTATTCAGGGGTCCGTCTATGGCTACACCTTC.

The V gene is TRBV6-4, the J gene TRBJ1-1; TRBD1 is a possible D gene (6 bases). The CDR3 extends over 13 amino acids. The V gene lost 3 bases and the J gene lost 4 bases, with 9 bases spanning the gap. Germline values: CDR1 MRHNA, CDR2 SNTAGT. The CDR3, as DNA: TGTGCCAGCAGTGAGATAGGGGGCACTGAAGCTTTCTTT. It specifies CASSEIGGTEAFF.